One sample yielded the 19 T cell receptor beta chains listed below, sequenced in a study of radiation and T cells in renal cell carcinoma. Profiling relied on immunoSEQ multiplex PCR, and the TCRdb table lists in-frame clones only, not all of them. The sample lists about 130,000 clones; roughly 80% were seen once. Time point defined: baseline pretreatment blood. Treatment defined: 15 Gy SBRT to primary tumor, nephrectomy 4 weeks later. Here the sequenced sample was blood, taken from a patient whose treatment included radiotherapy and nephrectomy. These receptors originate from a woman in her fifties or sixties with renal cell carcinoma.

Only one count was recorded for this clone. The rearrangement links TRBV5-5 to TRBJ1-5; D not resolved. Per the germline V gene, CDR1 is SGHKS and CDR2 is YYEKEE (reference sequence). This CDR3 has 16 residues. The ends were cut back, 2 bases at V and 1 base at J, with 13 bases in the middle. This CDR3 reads CASSFGQPSSNQPQHF. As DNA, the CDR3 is TGTGCCAGCAGCTTCGGCCAGCCCTCCAGCAATCAGCCCCAGCATTTT.

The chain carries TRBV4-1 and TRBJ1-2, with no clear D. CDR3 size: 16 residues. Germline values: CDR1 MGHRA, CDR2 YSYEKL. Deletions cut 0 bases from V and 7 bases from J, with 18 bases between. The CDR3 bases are TGCGCCAGCAGCCAAGATATGATCGATCACCTAGGTGGCTACACCTTC. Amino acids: CASSQDMIDHLGGYTF.

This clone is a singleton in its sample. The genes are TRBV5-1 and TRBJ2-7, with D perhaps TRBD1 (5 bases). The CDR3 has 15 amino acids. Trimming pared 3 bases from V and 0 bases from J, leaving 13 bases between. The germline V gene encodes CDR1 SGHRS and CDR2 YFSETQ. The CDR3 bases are TGCGCCAGCAGCTACAACCCGACAGACTCCTACGAGCAGTACTTC. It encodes CASSYNPTDSYEQYF. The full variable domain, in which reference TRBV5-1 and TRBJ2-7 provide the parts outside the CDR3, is KAGVTQTPRYLIKTRGQQVTLSCSPISGHRSVSWYQQTPGQGLQFLFEYFSETQRNKGNFPGRFSGRQFSNSRSEMNVSTLELGDSALYLCASSYNPTDSYEQYFGPGTRLTVT.

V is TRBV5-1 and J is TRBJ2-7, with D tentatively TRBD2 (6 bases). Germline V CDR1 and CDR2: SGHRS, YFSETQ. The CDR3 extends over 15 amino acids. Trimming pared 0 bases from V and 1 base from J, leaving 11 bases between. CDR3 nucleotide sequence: TGCGCCAGCAGCTTGGCCGGGGGTGAATCCTACGAGCAGTACTTC. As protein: CASSLAGGESYEQYF.

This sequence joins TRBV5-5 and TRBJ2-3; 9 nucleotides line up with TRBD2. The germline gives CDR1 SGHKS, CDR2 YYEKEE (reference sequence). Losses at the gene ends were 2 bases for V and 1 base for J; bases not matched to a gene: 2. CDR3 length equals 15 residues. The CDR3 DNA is TGTGCCAGCAGCTTCGCGGGGGGGGGCACAGATACGCAGTATTTT. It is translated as CASSFAGGGTDTQYF.

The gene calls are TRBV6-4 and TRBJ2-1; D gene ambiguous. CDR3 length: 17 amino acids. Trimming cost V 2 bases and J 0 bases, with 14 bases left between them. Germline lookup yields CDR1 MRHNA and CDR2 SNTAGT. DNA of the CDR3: TGTGCCAGCAGTGACCCAATGGGCGCTAGCTCCTACAATGAGCAGTTCTTC. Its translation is CASSDPMGASSYNEQFF.

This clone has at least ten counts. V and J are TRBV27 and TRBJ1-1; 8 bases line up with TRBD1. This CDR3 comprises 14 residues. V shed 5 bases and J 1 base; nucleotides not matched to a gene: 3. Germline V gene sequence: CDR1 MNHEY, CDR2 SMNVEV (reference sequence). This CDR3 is CASSPGTGNTEAFF. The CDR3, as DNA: TGTGCCAGCAGTCCCGGGACAGGGAACACTGAAGCTTTCTTT.

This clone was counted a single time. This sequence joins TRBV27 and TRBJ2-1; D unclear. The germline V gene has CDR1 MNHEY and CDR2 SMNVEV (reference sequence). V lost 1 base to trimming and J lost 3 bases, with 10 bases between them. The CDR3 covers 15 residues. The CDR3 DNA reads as TGTGCCAGCAGTTTATTGGCTCCACACTACAATGAGCAGTTCTTC. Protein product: CASSLLAPHYNEQFF.

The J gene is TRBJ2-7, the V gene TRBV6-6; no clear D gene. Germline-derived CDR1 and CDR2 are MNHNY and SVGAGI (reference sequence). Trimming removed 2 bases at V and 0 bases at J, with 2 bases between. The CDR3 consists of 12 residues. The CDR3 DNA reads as TGTGCCAGCAGTTACAGCTCCTACGAGCAGTACTTC. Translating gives CASSYSSYEQYF.

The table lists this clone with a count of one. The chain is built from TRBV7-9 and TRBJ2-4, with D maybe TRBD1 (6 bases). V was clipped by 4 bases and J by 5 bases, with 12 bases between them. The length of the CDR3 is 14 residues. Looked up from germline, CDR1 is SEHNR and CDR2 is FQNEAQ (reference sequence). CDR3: CASSYAGAENIQYF. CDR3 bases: TGTGCCAGCAGCTATGCAGGGGCCGAAAACATTCAGTACTTC.

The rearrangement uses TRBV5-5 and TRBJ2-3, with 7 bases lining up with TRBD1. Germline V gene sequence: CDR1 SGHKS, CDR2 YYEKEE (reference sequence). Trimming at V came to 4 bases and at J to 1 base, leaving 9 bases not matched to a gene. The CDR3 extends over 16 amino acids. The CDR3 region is CASSSQPGQRTDTQYF. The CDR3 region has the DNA TGTGCCAGCAGCAGTCAACCGGGACAGCGCACAGATACGCAGTATTTT.

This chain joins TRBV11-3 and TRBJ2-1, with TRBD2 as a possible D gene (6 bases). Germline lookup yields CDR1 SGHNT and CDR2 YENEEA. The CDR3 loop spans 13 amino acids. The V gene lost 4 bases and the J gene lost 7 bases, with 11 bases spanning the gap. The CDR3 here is CASSSGTLNEQFF. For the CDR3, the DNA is TGTGCCAGCAGCTCCGGGACTTTAAATGAGCAGTTCTTC.

The CDR3 sequence is CASISTAAGYTF. The CDR3 bases are TGTGCCAGCATTTCTACAGCGGCTGGCTACACCTTC. The V and J genes are TRBV6-6 and TRBJ1-2, with D hard to call. The germline V and J ends were trimmed by 7 bases and 7 bases, with 13 bases remaining between them. Germline-derived CDR1 and CDR2 are MNHNY and SVGAGI (reference sequence). The CDR3 has 12 amino acids.

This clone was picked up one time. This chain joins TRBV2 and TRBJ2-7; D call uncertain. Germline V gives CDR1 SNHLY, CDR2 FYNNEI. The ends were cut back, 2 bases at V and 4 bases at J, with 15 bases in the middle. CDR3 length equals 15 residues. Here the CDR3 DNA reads TGTGCCAGCAGTGAAAGGCCGGGTTACCGTTACGAGCAGTACTTC. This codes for CASSERPGYRYEQYF.

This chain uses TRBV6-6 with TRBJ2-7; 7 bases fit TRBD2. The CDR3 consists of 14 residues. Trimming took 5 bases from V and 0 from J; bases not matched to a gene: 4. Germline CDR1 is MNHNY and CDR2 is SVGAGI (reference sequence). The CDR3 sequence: CASSLQRGSYEQYF. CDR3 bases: TGTGCCAGCAGTCTTCAGCGGGGCTCCTACGAGCAGTACTTC.

This chain's CDR3 is CASSRRDSSSYEQYF. The CDR3 bases are TGTGCCAGCAGCCGGAGGGACTCAAGCTCCTACGAGCAGTACTTC. This chain uses TRBV5-4 with TRBJ2-7, with D possibly matching TRBD2 (6 bases). The V and J ends lost 4 bases and 0 bases respectively, with 14 bases between them. CDR1 is SGHNT, CDR2 YYREEE, per germline (reference sequence). This CDR3 has 15 amino acids.

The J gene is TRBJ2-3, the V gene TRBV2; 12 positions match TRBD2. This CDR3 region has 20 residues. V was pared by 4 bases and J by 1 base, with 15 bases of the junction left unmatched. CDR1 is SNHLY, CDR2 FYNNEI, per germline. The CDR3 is CASSAPRTSGKILGTDTQYF. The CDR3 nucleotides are TGTGCCAGCAGTGCGCCCCGGACTAGCGGGAAGATACTCGGCACAGATACGCAGTATTTT. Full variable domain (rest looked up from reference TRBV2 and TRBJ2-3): EPEVTQTPSHQVTQMGQEVILRCVPISNHLYFYWYRQILGQKVEFLVSFYNNEISEKSEIFDDQFSVERPDGSNFTLKIRSTKLEDSAMYFCASSAPRTSGKILGTDTQYFGPGTRLTVL.

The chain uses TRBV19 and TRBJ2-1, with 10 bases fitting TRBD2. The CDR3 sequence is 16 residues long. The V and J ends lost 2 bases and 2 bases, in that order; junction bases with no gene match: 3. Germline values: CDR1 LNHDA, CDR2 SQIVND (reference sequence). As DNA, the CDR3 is TGTGCCAGTAGTATATCGGGGACTAGCGCCTACAATGAGCAGTTCTTC. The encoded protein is CASSISGTSAYNEQFF.

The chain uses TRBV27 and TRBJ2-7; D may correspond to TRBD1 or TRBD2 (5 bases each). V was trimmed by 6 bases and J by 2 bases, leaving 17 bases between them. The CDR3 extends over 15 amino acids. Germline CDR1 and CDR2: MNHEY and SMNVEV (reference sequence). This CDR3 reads CASSPGTLPPYEQYF. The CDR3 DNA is TGTGCCAGCAGCCCCGGGACGCTCCCACCCTACGAGCAGTACTTC.